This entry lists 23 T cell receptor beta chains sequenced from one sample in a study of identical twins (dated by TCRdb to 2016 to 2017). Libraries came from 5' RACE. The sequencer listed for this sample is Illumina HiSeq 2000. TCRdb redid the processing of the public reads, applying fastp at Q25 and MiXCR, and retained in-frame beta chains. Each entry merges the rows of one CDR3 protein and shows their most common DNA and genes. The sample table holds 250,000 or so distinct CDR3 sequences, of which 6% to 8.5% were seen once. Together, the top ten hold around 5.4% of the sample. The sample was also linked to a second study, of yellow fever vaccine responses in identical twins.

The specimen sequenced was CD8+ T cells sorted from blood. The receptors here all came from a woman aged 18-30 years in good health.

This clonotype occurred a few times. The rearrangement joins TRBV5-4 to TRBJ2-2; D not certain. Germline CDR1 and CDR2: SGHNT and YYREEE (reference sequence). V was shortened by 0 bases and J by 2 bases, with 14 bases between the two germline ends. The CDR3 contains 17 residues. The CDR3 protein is CASSLGMVTSNTGELFF. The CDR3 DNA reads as TGTGCCAGCAGCTTGGGAATGGTGACTTCCAACACCGGGGAGCTGTTTTTT.

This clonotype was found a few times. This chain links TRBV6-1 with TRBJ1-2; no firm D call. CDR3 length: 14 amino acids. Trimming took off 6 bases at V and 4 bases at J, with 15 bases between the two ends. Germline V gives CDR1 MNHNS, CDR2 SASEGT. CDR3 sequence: CASSPLPSLYGYTF. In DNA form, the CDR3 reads TGTGCCAGCAGCCCACTGCCCTCCCTCTATGGCTACACCTTC.

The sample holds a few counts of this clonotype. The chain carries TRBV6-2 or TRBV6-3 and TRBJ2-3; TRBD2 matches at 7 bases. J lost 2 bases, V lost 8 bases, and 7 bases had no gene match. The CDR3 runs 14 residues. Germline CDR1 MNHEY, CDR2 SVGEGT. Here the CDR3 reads CASLSGAPTDTQYF. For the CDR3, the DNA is TGTGCCAGCCTGAGCGGGGCCCCCACAGATACGCAGTATTTT.

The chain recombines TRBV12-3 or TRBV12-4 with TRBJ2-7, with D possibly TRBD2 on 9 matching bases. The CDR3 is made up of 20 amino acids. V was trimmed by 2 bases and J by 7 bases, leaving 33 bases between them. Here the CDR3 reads CASSLTQGAIPQGLAGEQYF. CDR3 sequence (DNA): TGTGCCAGCAGTTTAACCCAGGGGGCGATCCCCCAGGGACTAGCAGGGGAGCAGTACTTC.

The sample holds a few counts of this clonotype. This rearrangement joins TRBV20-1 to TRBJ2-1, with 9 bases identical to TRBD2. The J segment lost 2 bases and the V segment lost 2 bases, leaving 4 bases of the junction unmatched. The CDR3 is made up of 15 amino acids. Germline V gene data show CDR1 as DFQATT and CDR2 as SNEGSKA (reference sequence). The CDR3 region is CSARPPSGTYNEQFF. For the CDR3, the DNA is TGCAGTGCTAGACCCCCTAGCGGGACCTACAATGAGCAGTTCTTC.

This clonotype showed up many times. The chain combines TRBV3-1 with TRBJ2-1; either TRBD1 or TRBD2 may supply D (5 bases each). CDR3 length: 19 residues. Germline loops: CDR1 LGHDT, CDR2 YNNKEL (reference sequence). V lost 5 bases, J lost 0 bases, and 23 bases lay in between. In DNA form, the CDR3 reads TGTGCCAGCAGCGAACCGGGACCGACCATCTCTAGCTCCTACAATGAGCAGTTCTTC. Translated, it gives CASSEPGPTISSSYNEQFF.

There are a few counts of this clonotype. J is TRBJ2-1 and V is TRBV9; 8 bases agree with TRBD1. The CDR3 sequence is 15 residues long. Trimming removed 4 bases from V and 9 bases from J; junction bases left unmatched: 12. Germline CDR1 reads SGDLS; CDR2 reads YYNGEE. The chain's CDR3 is CASSPGQGSIREQFF. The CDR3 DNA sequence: TGTGCCAGCAGCCCCGGACAGGGATCGATCCGTGAGCAGTTCTTC.

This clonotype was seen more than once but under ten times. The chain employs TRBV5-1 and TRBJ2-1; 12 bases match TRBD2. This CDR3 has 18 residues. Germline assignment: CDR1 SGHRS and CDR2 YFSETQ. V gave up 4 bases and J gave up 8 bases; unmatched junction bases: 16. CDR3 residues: CASSAPTSGGASWDEQFF. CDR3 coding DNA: TGCGCCAGCAGCGCGCCGACTAGCGGGGGCGCTTCGTGGGATGAGCAGTTCTTC.

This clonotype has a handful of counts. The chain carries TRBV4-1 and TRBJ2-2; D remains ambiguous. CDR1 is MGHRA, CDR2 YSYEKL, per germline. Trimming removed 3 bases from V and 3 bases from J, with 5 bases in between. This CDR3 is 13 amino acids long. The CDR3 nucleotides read TGCGCCAGCAGCCAGGGGTACACCGGGGAGCTGTTTTTT. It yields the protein CASSQGYTGELFF.

This CDR3 reads CSVTSGDYINYEQYF. The CDR3 DNA reads TGCAGCGTTACTAGCGGGGATTACATTAACTACGAGCAGTACTTC. The chain combines TRBV29-1 with TRBJ2-7; 10 positions match TRBD2. Trimming at V came to 5 bases and at J to 3 bases, leaving 10 bases not matched to a gene. Germline values: CDR1 SQVTM, CDR2 ANQGSEA. The CDR3 spans 15 residues.

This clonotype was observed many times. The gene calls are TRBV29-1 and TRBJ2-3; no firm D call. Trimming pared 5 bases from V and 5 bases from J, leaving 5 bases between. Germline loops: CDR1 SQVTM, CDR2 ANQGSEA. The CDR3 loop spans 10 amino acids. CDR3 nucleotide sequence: TGCAGCGTTATCGAAGATACGCAGTATTTT. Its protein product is CSVIEDTQYF.

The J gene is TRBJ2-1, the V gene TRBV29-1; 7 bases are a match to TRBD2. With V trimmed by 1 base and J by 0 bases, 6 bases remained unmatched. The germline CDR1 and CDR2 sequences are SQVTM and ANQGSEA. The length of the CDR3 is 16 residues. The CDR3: CSVEGKAGISYNEQFF. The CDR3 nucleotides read TGCAGCGTTGAAGGTAAAGCGGGGATCTCCTACAATGAGCAGTTCTTC.

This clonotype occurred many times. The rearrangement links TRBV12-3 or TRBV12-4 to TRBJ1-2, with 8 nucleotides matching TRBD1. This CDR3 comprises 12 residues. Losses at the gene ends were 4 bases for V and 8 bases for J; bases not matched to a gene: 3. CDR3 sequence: CASSSGGIGYTF. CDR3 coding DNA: TGTGCCAGCAGTTCAGGGGGCATAGGCTACACCTTC.

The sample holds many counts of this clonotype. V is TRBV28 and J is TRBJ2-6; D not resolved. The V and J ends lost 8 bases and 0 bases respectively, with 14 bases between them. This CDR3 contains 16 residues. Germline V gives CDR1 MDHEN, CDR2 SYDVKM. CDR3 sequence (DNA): TGTGCCAGCCAACAAGGGCCAATCTCTGGGGCCAACGTCCTGACTTTC. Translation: CASQQGPISGANVLTF. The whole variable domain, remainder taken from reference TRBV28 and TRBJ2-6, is DVKVTQSSRYLVKRTGEKVFLECVQDMDHENMFWYRQDPGLGLRLIYFSYDVKMKEKGDIPEGYSVSREKKERFSLILESASTNQTSMYLCASQQGPISGANVLTFGAGSRLTVL.

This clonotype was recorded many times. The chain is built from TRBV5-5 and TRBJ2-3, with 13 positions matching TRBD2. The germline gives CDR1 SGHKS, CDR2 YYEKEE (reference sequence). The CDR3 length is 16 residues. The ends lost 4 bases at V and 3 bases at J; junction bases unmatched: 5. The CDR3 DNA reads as TGTGCCAGCAGCCCCGGGACTAGCGGGGTTACAGATACGCAGTATTTT. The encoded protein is CASSPGTSGVTDTQYF.

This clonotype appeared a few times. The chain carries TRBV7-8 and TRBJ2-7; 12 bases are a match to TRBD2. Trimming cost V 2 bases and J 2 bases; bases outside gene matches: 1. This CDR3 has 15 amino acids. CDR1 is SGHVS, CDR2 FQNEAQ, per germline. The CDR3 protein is CASSLPSGRAYEQYF. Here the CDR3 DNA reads TGTGCCAGCAGCTTACCTAGCGGGAGGGCCTACGAGCAGTACTTC.

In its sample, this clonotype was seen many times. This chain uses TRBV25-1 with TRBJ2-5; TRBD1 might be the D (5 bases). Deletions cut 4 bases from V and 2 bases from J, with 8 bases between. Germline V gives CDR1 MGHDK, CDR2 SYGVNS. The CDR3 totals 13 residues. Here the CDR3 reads CASSGQLQETQYF. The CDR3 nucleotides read TGTGCCAGCAGTGGACAGTTACAAGAGACCCAGTACTTC.

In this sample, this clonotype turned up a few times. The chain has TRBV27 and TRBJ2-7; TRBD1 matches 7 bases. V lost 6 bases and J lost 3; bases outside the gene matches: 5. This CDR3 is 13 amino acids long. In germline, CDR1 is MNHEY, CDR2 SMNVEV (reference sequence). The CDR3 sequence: CASRPDRVYEQYV. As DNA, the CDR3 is TGTGCCAGCAGGCCCGACAGGGTCTACGAGCAGTACGTC.

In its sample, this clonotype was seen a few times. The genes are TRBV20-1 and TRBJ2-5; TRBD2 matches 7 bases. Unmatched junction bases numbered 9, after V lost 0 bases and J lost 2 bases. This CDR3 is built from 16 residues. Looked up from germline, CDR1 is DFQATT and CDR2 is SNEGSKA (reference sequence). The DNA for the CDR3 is TGCAGTGCTAGAGACTCGCGGGAGTTGCGTCAAGAGACCCAGTACTTC. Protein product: CSARDSRELRQETQYF.

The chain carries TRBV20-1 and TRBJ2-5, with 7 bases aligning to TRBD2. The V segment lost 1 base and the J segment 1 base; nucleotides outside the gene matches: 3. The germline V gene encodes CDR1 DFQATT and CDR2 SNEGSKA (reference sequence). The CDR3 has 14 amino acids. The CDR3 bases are TGCAGTGCTAGAGGGGGGGGATTCCAAGAGACCCAGTACTTC. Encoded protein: CSARGGGFQETQYF.

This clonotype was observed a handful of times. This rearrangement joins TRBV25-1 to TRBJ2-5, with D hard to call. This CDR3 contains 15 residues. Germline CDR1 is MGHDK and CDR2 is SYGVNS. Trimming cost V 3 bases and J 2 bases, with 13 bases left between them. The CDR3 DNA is TGTGCCAGCAGTGAGAAGTGGGGTCAGCAAGAGACCCAGTACTTC. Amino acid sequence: CASSEKWGQQETQYF.

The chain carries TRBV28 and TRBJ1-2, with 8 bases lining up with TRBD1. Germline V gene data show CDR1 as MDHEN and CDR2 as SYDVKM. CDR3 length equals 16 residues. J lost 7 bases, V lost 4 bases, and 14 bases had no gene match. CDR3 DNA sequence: TGTGCCAGCAGTTCGCCGGACAGGGTATATATTAGTGGCTACACCTTC. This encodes CASSSPDRVYISGYTF.

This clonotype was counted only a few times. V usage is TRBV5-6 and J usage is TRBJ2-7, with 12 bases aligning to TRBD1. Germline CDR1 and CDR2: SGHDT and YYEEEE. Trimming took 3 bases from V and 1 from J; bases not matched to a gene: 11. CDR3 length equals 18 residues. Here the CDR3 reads CASSWGTGGAWASYEQYF. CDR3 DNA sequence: TGTGCCAGCAGCTGGGGGACAGGGGGCGCATGGGCATCCTACGAGCAGTACTTC. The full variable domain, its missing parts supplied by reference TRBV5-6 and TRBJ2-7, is DAGVTQSPTHLIKTRGQQVTLRCSPKSGHDTVSWYQQALGQGPQFIFQYYEEEERQRGNFPDRFSGHQFPNYSSELNVNALLLGDSALYLCASSWGTGGAWASYEQYFGPGTRLTVT.